This T cell receptor (beta chain) was identified in a study of blood T cell repertoires in COVID-19 (dated by TCRdb to the early 2020s). Regarding the research as a whole: The collaborator samples originated in the United States, Italy and Spain and spanned the acute and convalescent phases of COVID-19. The dataset comprised deeply sampled blood TCRbeta repertoires from subjects exposed to, actively infected with, or recovered from COVID-19. Samples were obtained from the ongoing ImmuneRACE study (first 160 participants) and from roughly 1,300 subjects provided by 6 global collaborators. Where available, HLA class I and class II types were taken from metadata supplied by the sample provider and were not determined by assay-based typing. The repertoires were made available in a free public database intended to serve as a resource for research on the immune response to SARS-CoV-2. The prospective study material was composed of cDNA or gDNA derived from T cells, B-cell-depleted T cells, or PBMCs. The sample metadata nearly always contained a de-identified subject ID, COVID-19 status, age in years and sex.

The CDR3 has 16 amino acids, counting the end cysteine and phenylalanine. Kept here is only the CDR3 DNA, which spans 48 bases and is read in frame from base 1. The germline V gene gives CDR1 as MDHEN and CDR2 as SYDVKM. V trim: 6 bases; J trim: 2 bases; unmatched bases: 11. Findings and caveats that apply to the study as a whole: The amount of clinical and demographic metadata varied by source and participant and was provided uncurated.

With regard to this clone: Its antigen has not been determined. No base-level quality is on record; no much larger clone is a single base apart.

Participants in the prospective study were enrolled through a virtual design, were aged 18 to 89 years, and lived in roughly 26 United States geographic areas. To assign participants to cohorts, the prospective study relied on clinical history that participants themselves reported in a screening survey and a study questionnaire. ImmuneRACE Cohort 3 recovered participants were defined by two consecutive negative NP/OP PCR tests, healthcare professional clearance, or symptom resolution. Mobile phlebotomists in the prospective study collected whole blood, serum and a nasopharyngeal or oropharyngeal swab from every participant. Over a roughly two-month period, participants in the prospective study had the option of providing additional blood draws and questionnaires. Before DNA extraction, blood samples from the prospective study were shipped at room temperature or frozen. TCRbeta CDR3 regions were amplified from genomic DNA using the immunoSEQ Assay, a bias-controlled multiplex PCR. The paper's data handling went like this. The number of nucleated cells in each sample was estimated by amplification of reference gene primers within the assay. Sequence reads were collapsed and filtered to measure the absolute abundance of every unique TCRbeta CDR3 rearrangement. For each sample, productive Simpson clonality was calculated as the square root of Simpson's diversity index over productive rearrangements. Here the immuneACCESS table is served through TCRdb, limited to in-frame sequences with V and J called. Missing clones are a known gap in these copies; in checked studies unresolved V genes cover under half, and the rest lacks a known reason. V and J calls and clone size are those listed in that table; D and trimming were worked out from the DNA. The sample table contains roughly 290,000 clones; only one count was recorded for approximately 85% of them. 3.5% to 5.5% of the sample is taken by the ten largest.

The sequence links TRBV28 to TRBJ2-5; the junction holds 8 bases that match TRBD1. This TCR was sampled from a woman aged 25 to 39 who had recovered from COVID-19. Material: PBMCs or T cells enriched from blood (not recorded which). The CDR3 amino acid sequence is: CASSPYTGTGQETQYF. The nucleotide sequence is given as TGTGCCAGCAGCCCATACACCGGGACAGGACAAGAGACCCAGTACTTC.